The 17 T cell receptor beta chains given below trace back to one sample, sequenced in a study of identical twins' blood T cells. A single record per CDR3 protein comes from TCRdb applying MiXCR to the 5' RACE reads. The sample carries 350,000 to 400,000 distinct CDR3 sequences, 28% recorded once. Input material: PBMCs. The receptors derive from a woman aged 18-55 years in good health.

This rearrangement joins TRBV10-3 to TRBJ2-1, with TRBD2 matching 12 bases. CDR1 is ENHRY, CDR2 SYGVKD, per germline. The CDR3 has 16 residues. V was clipped by 2 bases and J by 5 bases; unmatched bases: 4. The CDR3 bases are TGTGCCATCAGTGAGCGACTAGCGGGGGATGACAATGAGCAGTTCTTC. This gives the protein CAISERLAGDDNEQFF.

This clonotype was detected a few times. The rearrangement joins TRBV20-1 to TRBJ1-1, with 7 bases lining up with TRBD1. This CDR3 is built from 14 residues. The V segment lost 5 bases and the J segment 1 base; nucleotides outside the gene matches: 7. Germline CDR1 DFQATT, CDR2 SNEGSKA (reference sequence). The DNA of the CDR3 is TGCAGTGCTGCCCGACAGGGATCGAACACTGAAGCTTTCTTT. Translating gives CSAARQGSNTEAFF.

The CDR3 sequence: CSVDPNNSGAFF. The CDR3 DNA is TGCAGCGTTGATCCCAATAATTCCGGAGCTTTCTTT. V gene TRBV29-1 combines with J gene TRBJ1-1; D ambiguous. The germline CDR1 and CDR2 sequences are SQVTM and ANQGSEA. The CDR3 spans 12 residues. Trimming stripped 3 bases from V and 10 bases from J, with 15 bases between. Full variable domain (missing parts from reference TRBV29-1 and TRBJ1-1): SAVISQKPSRDICQRGTSLTIQCQVDSQVTMMFWYRQQPGQSLTLIATANQGSEATYESGFVIDKFPISRPNLTFSTLTVSNMSPEDSSIYLCSVDPNNSGAFFGQGTRLTVV.

Details on this clonotype: No conserved phenylalanine or tryptophan is present at the end of the CDR3, so a read error is the likely explanation. This chain joins TRBV11-2 and TRBJ1-6; D is possibly TRBD1 (5 bases). Germline V gene data show CDR1 as SGHAT and CDR2 as FQNNGV. The CDR3 loop spans 14 amino acids. V lost 5 bases to trimming and J lost 7 bases, with 12 bases between them. CDR3 region: CASSLDTLNSPLHL. The CDR3 coding sequence is TGTGCCAGCAGCCTGGACACGCTCAATTCACCCCTCCACCTT.

CDR3 DNA sequence: TGTGCCATCACTGTGTGGGGCCATTCTAGCACAGATACGCAGTATTTT. As protein: CAITVWGHSSTDTQYF. The rearrangement links TRBV10-3 to TRBJ2-3, with D possibly matching TRBD1 (5 bases). V was trimmed by 7 bases and J by 0 bases, leaving 17 bases between them. The CDR3 sequence is 16 residues long. Germline values: CDR1 ENHRY, CDR2 SYGVKD.

The chain combines TRBV6-5 with TRBJ1-2; 7 bases are shared with TRBD1. Germline V CDR1 and CDR2: MNHEY, SVGAGI. The CDR3 spans 15 residues. V shed 6 bases, J shed 8 bases, and the junction held 15 bases outside the gene matches. The CDR3 sequence is CASSLRSRTGEGYTF. The CDR3 nucleotides read TGTGCCAGCAGCCTTAGATCGAGGACAGGCGAGGGCTACACCTTC.

Note on this clonotype: A much larger clone sits a single nucleotide away, making a read error possible. V and J are TRBV5-1 and TRBJ2-7, with D perhaps being TRBD1 or TRBD2 (5 bases each). The CDR3 consists of 14 residues. The germline CDR1 and CDR2 sequences are SGHRS and YFSETQ. Trimming left V 3 bases short and J 3 bases short, with 13 bases between. CDR3 region: CASSSNGGNYEQYF. As DNA, the CDR3 is TGCGCCAGCAGCTCGAATGGGGGAAACTACGAGCAGTACTTC.

Comments on this clonotype: The junction and the germline gene differ at one end; a read error may be behind it. This sequence joins TRBV19 and TRBJ1-5; TRBD1 is a possible D gene (5 bases). The CDR3 sequence is 14 residues long. Per germline, CDR1 LNHDA and CDR2 SQIVND (reference sequence). The CDR3 sequence: CARSTDPGRTSQHF. CDR3 in DNA: TGTGCCAGGAGTACGGATCCGGGACGGACTTCCCAGCATTTT.

The rearrangement links TRBV6-2 or TRBV6-3 to TRBJ2-2; D perhaps matches TRBD1 (5 bases). Germline CDR1 is MNHEY and CDR2 is SVGEGT. CDR3 length equals 14 residues. V was trimmed by 4 bases and J by 5 bases, leaving 11 bases between them. In nucleotides, the CDR3 is TGTGCCAGCAGTTCTTTAGGGGAAACCGGGGAGCTGTTTTTT. It is translated as CASSSLGETGELFF.

This clonotype was seen a few times. This chain uses TRBV25-1 with TRBJ2-7, with a possible D match to TRBD2 (7 bases). The CDR3 totals 15 residues. Deletions cut 5 bases from V and 5 bases from J, with 19 bases between. In germline, CDR1 is MGHDK, CDR2 SYGVNS. This CDR3 reads CASSKRDNLDHEQYF. In nucleotides, the CDR3 is TGTGCCAGCAGTAAGCGGGACAACCTAGACCACGAGCAGTACTTC.

This clonotype has just one count. A much larger clone differs from this one at a single base, so this may be a read error. V gene TRBV5-5 combines with J gene TRBJ1-3; 9 positions agree with TRBD1. The V gene's germline CDR1 is SGHKS and CDR2 YYEKEE (reference sequence). This CDR3 is 13 amino acids long. The CDR3 sequence: CASRQGDGSTIYF. Here the CDR3 DNA reads TGTGCCAGTCGACAGGGGGATGGAAGCACCATATATTTT.

The rearrangement joins TRBV27 to TRBJ2-3; D is unresolved. Trimming stripped 6 bases from V and 2 bases from J, with 6 bases between. The CDR3 runs 12 residues. In germline, CDR1 is MNHEY, CDR2 SMNVEV (reference sequence). The CDR3 DNA follows: TGTGCCAGCAGGGGATTCACAGATACGCAGTATTTT. It codes for CASRGFTDTQYF.

This clonotype was seen many times. Here the CDR3 DNA reads TGCAGTGCGATGACAGGGGGCGTCAATCAGCCCCAGCATTTT. Its protein is CSAMTGGVNQPQHF. The chain is built from TRBV20-1 and TRBJ1-5; 10 bases line up with TRBD1. Germline lookup yields CDR1 DFQATT and CDR2 SNEGSKA (reference sequence). This CDR3 spans 14 amino acids. V lost 6 bases, J lost 3 bases, and 5 bases stayed unmatched.

Comments on this clonotype: One junction end does not reproduce the germline sequence, and a read error may be involved. The V gene is TRBV12-3 or TRBV12-4, the J gene TRBJ1-1; D ambiguous. This CDR3 is built from 14 residues. CDR3 residues: CASVRVLENAEAFF. The DNA for the CDR3 is TGTGCCAGCGTGAGGGTCCTCGAGAACGCTGAAGCTTTCTTT.

Worth noting for this clonotype: This may be a read error: a much more frequent sequence differs by one nucleotide. This rearrangement joins TRBV20-1 to TRBJ2-1, with 9 bases identical to TRBD1. Germline V CDR1 and CDR2: DFQATT, SNEGSKA (reference sequence). V trimming: 8 bases; J trimming: 2 bases; junction bases outside the gene matches: 19. The CDR3 length is 18 residues. The CDR3 spells CSPPHLFRTGEAYNEQFF. In nucleotides, the CDR3 is TGCAGTCCCCCCCATCTTTTTAGGACAGGGGAAGCCTACAATGAGCAGTTCTTC.

This clonotype was observed a handful of times. V and J are TRBV10-3 and TRBJ1-4; D is uncertain. Trimming left V 0 bases short and J 8 bases short, with 7 bases between. In germline, CDR1 is ENHRY, CDR2 SYGVKD. This CDR3 has 13 residues. The chain's CDR3 is CAISESADEKLFF. Written as DNA, the CDR3 is TGTGCCATCAGTGAGTCAGCAGACGAAAAACTGTTTTTT.

The chain recombines TRBV10-3 with TRBJ1-3; maybe TRBD1 (6 bases). CDR3 size: 13 residues. V was clipped by 3 bases and J by 4 bases, with 7 bases between them. Germline assignment: CDR1 ENHRY and CDR2 SYGVKD. The CDR3 spells CAISDRGGNTIYF. The CDR3 DNA sequence: TGTGCCATCAGTGACAGGGGAGGAAACACCATATATTTT.